This T cell receptor (beta chain) appears in the sequencing data of a study of prognosis after radiotherapy for stage I lung cancer. General study points: Reduced Shannon entropy following stereotactic body radiation therapy was recorded in patients who developed distant metastases.

This clonotype has ten or more counts. Its target is not known. The trim removed 4 bases at V and 7 bases at J, leaving 3 bases unmatched. CDR3 size: 13 residues. Germline CDR1 reads SNHLY; CDR2 reads FYNNEI. Blood was drawn (roughly 6.1 milliliters of peripheral blood) at each of two time points. Amplification of TCR beta CDR3 from genomic DNA used two-round multiplex PCR. The first round of PCR was done with primers that matched each TRBV and TRBJ gene. Each CDR3 protein is one row after TCRdb ran MiXCR on the multiplex PCR reads. The repertoire holds 20,000 to 25,000 distinct CDR3 sequences, with roughly 44% as singletons.

This TCR came from a donor aged 50 or older with non-small cell lung cancer. This chain connects TRBV2 to TRBJ1-1; 10 bases are a match to TRBD1. Sequences were derived from PBMCs, sampled before or after stereotactic body radiation therapy (not recorded which). CDR3 in amino acids: CASSGQGAFEAFF. DNA of the CDR3: TGTGCCAGCAGTGGACAGGGGGCATTTGAAGCTTTCTTT. Variable domain in full (rest from reference TRBV2 and TRBJ1-1): EPEVTQTPSHQVTQMGQEVILRCVPISNHLYFYWYRQILGQKVEFLVSFYNNEISEKSEIFDDQFSVERPDGSNFTLKIRSTKLEDSAMYFCASSGQGAFEAFFGQGTRLTVV.